This TCR beta chain was captured by sequencing in a study of cytomegalovirus exposure and HLA in healthy donors (dated by TCRdb to about 2017). For the wider study: According to a later analysis, one platform produced both the 100 to 150 validation repertoires and the 720 or so repertoires of the first cohort. The study was designed to test whether signatures of past pathogen exposure could be identified by cataloging public T cell receptors. In addition to the first cohort of 500 to 850 subjects, a separate validation cohort of 120 different subjects was used. High-throughput TCR immunosequencing, statistical association of individual TCRs with disease status, and machine learning were combined to predict cytomegalovirus infection status.

The library was prepared using the immunoSEQ multiplex PCR assay. The study's own analysis went as follows. A statistical classification framework was built for diagnosing cytomegalovirus status from the catalog of TCR beta chain sequences. The table was pulled from immuneACCESS by TCRdb, which kept in-frame rearrangements only. Such tables lose some clones; where checked, under half of the loss comes from unresolved V genes, and the rest has no known cause. Clone size and the V and J calls come from that table; the DNA yielded D and trimming. The sample table contains around 400,000 clones; only one count was recorded for about nine tenths of them. Roughly 0.75% of the sample lies in the top ten. The CDR3 sequence holds 16 residues, the cysteine and phenylalanine included. CDR3 DNA is the only sequence kept; it has 48 bases, read in frame from the first base. V and J are trimmed by 2 bases and 6 bases, and the gene matches miss 3 bases of the junction. CDR1 MNHNY and CDR2 SVGAGI were looked up in the germline V gene (reference sequence).

Separate from the roughly 700-subject first cohort, the validation cohort of about 130 subjects was the group to which the donors belonged. As to this clone: This receptor's antigen is unknown. No base quality values were provided; no much bigger clone lies one nucleotide off.

Here is what the overall study found, with its caveats: The study gave a list of 150 to 200 TCR beta chains associated with cytomegalovirus. In vitro tests confirmed that a few of the cytomegalovirus-associated TCR beta chains recognize cytomegalovirus antigens. Cytomegalovirus status was reported to be diagnosed by the classifier with high specificity and sensitivity in both the original and validation cohorts. According to the authors, the approach could potentially be generalized to other disease states and immunological phenotypes. Subsequent analysis determined that TCRs grouped into clusters in the first cohort also showed a tendency toward co-occurrence across the approximately 120 validation repertoires, and about 93% of cluster scores exceeded 0. Most TCR sequences were seen in very few donors, while some public TCRs were found in many individuals. All 120 or so repertoires were used to score co-occurrence in the validation cohort in a later analysis, because that analysis had no HLA typing for the cohort.

Sequenced: PBMCs. This chain is built from TRBV6-6 and TRBJ2-2, with 13 bases matching TRBD2. The TCR sequence derives from a woman between 18 and 29 years old in good health and CMV-seronegative. The CDR3 region has the sequence CASSYPTSGRPGELFF. The nucleotide sequence is TGTGCCAGCAGTTACCCGACTAGCGGGAGGCCCGGGGAGCTGTTTTTT.